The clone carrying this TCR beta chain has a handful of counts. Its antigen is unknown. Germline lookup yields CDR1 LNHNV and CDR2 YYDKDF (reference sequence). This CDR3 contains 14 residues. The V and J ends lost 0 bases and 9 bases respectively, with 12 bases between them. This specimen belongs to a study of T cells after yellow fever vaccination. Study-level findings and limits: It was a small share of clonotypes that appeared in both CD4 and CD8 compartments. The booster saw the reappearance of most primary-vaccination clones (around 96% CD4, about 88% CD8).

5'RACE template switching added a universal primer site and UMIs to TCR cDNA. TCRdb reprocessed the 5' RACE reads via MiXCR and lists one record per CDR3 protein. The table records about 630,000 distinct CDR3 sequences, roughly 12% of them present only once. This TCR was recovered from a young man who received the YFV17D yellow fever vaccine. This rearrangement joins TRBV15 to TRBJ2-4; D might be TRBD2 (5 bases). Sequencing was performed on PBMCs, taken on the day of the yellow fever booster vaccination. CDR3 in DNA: TGTGCCACCAGCAGAGAGGAGAGGGTAACCATTCAGTACTTC. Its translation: CATSREERVTIQYF.